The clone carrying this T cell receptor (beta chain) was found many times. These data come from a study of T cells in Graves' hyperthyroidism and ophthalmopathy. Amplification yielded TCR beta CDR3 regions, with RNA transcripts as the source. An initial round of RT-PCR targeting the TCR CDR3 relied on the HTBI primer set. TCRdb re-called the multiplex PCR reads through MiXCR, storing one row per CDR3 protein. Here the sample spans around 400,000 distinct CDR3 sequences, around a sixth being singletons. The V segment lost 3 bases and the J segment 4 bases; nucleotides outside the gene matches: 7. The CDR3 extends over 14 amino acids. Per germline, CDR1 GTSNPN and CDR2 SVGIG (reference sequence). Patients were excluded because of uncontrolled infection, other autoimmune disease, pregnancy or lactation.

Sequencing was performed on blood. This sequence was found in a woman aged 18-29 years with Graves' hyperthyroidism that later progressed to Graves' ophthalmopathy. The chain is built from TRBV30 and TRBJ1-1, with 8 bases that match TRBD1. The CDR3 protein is CAWSPDREGTEAFF. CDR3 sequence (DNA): TGTGCCTGGAGCCCGGACAGGGAGGGCACTGAAGCTTTCTTT.